These 31 T cell receptor beta chains were all obtained from the same sample, sequenced in a study of identical twins. TCRdb ran MiXCR on the 5' RACE reads and lists one entry per CDR3 protein. The sample holds 200,000 to 250,000 distinct CDR3 sequences, roughly an eighth seen once. The sample was also linked to a second study, of yellow fever vaccine responses in identical twins.

The sample taken for sequencing was memory (CD45RO+) T cells sorted from blood. The receptors shown here come from a woman between 18 and 29 years old in good health.

The table lists this clonotype with many counts. The chain joins TRBV27 to TRBJ2-5, with D uncertain. Deletions cut 6 bases from V and 5 bases from J, with 16 bases between. The CDR3 runs 14 residues. Germline CDR1 is MNHEY and CDR2 is SMNVEV (reference sequence). CDR3 residues: CASRKLGSVETQYF. The CDR3 DNA is TGTGCCAGCAGGAAGTTGGGCAGCGTCGAGACCCAGTACTTC.

In its sample, this clonotype was seen a few times. The chain employs TRBV7-3 and TRBJ2-1; maybe TRBD1 (5 bases). Looked up from germline, CDR1 is SGHTA and CDR2 is FQGTGA. V was shortened by 2 bases and J by 11 bases, with 10 bases between the two germline ends. This CDR3 contains 12 residues. The CDR3 is CASSLVGEKQFF. CDR3 coding DNA: TGTGCCAGCAGCTTAGTAGGGGAAAAGCAGTTCTTC.

This clonotype was picked up a small number of times. The gene calls are TRBV6-1 and TRBJ2-7; the D gene could be TRBD1 or TRBD2 (5 bases each). V lost 2 bases to trimming and J lost 1 base, with 9 bases between them. Germline CDR1 reads MNHNS; CDR2 reads SASEGT. CDR3 length equals 14 residues. The CDR3 DNA reads TGTGCCAGCAGTGAATTGGGGGTTTCCTACGAGCAGTACTTC. As protein: CASSELGVSYEQYF.

This clonotype was picked up a small number of times. The chain combines TRBV28 with TRBJ2-7, with D possibly being TRBD2 (5 bases). The V gene lost 8 bases and the J gene lost 5 bases, with 25 bases spanning the gap. The germline V gene has CDR1 MDHEN and CDR2 SYDVKM. CDR3 length: 16 amino acids. The CDR3 bases are TGTGCCAGCTCCGCCACTGAGGGTGAGAGGATCGACGAGCAGTACTTC. It specifies CASSATEGERIDEQYF.

V usage is TRBV2 and J usage is TRBJ2-6; D unresolved. Trimming pared 6 bases from V and 3 bases from J, leaving 6 bases between. The germline CDR1 and CDR2 sequences are SNHLY and FYNNEI. The CDR3 sequence is 13 residues long. CDR3 sequence (DNA): TGTGCCAGCAGGGAGTATGGGGCCAACGTCCTGACTTTC. Its protein product is CASREYGANVLTF.

The V gene is TRBV29-1, the J gene TRBJ2-2; 9 bases match TRBD1. The CDR3 length is 17 residues. J gave up 6 bases and V 7 bases, and 18 bases lay outside the gene matches. CDR1 SQVTM and CDR2 ANQGSEA come from the germline V gene. DNA of the CDR3: TGCAGCGCCGGTCTACTATCCTGGACAGGGGAAGCCGGGGAGCTGTTTTTT. Translated, it gives CSAGLLSWTGEAGELFF.

This clonotype was found many times. The chain couples TRBV12-3 or TRBV12-4 to TRBJ1-6; TRBD1 matches 9 bases. Losses at the gene ends were 7 bases for V and 9 bases for J; bases not matched to a gene: 7. The CDR3 spans 14 residues. CDR3 sequence reads: CASTTGTGTSPLHF. In DNA, the CDR3 is TGTGCCAGCACTACCGGGACAGGGACTTCACCCCTCCACTTT.

This clonotype was observed a few times. The rearrangement uses TRBV11-3 and TRBJ2-1; D is ambiguous. Germline values: CDR1 SGHNT, CDR2 YENEEA. CDR3 length equals 16 residues. Trimming removed 4 bases from V and 9 bases from J, with 22 bases in between. The CDR3, as DNA: TGTGCCAGCAGCTCCCCGACCGAAACCCTAAAGGGTGAGCAGTTCTTC. Translated: CASSSPTETLKGEQFF.

This clonotype has a count of ten or more. The chain carries TRBV5-1 and TRBJ2-3; TRBD1 is a possible D gene (5 bases). In germline, CDR1 is SGHRS, CDR2 YFSETQ. The CDR3 loop spans 15 amino acids. Trimming stripped 0 bases from V and 0 bases from J, with 8 bases between. The CDR3 sequence is CASSLAQASTDTQYF. In DNA form, the CDR3 reads TGCGCCAGCAGCTTGGCACAGGCTAGCACAGATACGCAGTATTTT.

This chain joins TRBV6-5 and TRBJ2-7; TRBD1 matches 8 bases. The CDR3 runs to 17 residues. Per germline, CDR1 MNHEY and CDR2 SVGAGI. Trimming cost V 3 bases and J 0 bases; bases outside gene matches: 10. CDR3 protein: CASSYSAGGASSYEQYF. The DNA of the CDR3 is TGTGCCAGCAGTTATTCGGCAGGGGGCGCCTCCTCCTACGAGCAGTACTTC.

The chain recombines TRBV6-4 with TRBJ2-3, with 9 nucleotides matching TRBD2. CDR1 is MRHNA, CDR2 SNTAGT, per germline. The CDR3 consists of 14 residues. The J segment lost 3 bases and the V segment lost 6 bases, leaving 4 bases of the junction unmatched. CDR3 nucleotides: TGTGCCAGCAGCGCGCGGGGGGGTACAGATACGCAGTATTTT. It yields the protein CASSARGGTDTQYF.

This chain links TRBV20-1 with TRBJ2-1; D ambiguous. CDR1 and CDR2 from the germline V gene are DFQATT and SNEGSKA (reference sequence). V lost 0 bases and J lost 10, with 16 bases in between. The CDR3 has 14 amino acids. The chain's CDR3 is CSARDRPYSGEQFF. The CDR3 DNA is TGCAGTGCTAGAGATCGCCCCTACTCGGGCGAGCAGTTCTTC.

V usage is TRBV28 and J usage is TRBJ1-2, with TRBD1 matching 9 bases. The germline CDR1 and CDR2 sequences are MDHEN and SYDVKM. The CDR3 has 16 amino acids. After removal of 3 bases from V and 4 bases from J, the junction contained 9 bases not matched to a gene. The CDR3 DNA is TGTGCCAGCAGTTTCCCGGACAGGGGCATCCGCTATGGCTACACCTTC. Its protein product is CASSFPDRGIRYGYTF.

This clonotype was detected a few times. The chain links TRBV29-1 to TRBJ2-2; possibly TRBD1 or TRBD2 for D (6 bases each). The CDR3 loop spans 13 amino acids. V dropped 6 bases and J dropped 4 bases, with 12 bases sitting between them. Germline loops: CDR1 SQVTM, CDR2 ANQGSEA. This CDR3 is CSVSGGRTGELFF. Written as DNA, the CDR3 is TGCAGCGTGAGTGGGGGGCGCACCGGGGAGCTGTTTTTT.

This clonotype was counted only a few times. The chain couples TRBV5-1 to TRBJ1-6, with D possibly TRBD1 on 5 matching bases. The V end was cut by 4 bases, the J end by 8 bases, with 13 bases between. CDR1 SGHRS and CDR2 YFSETQ come from the germline V gene. The CDR3 has 14 residues. CDR3 residues: CASSPVVGDSPLHF. The CDR3 DNA reads as TGCGCCAGCAGCCCCGTTGTAGGGGATTCACCCCTCCACTTT.

There are a few counts of this clonotype. The chain couples TRBV12-3 or TRBV12-4 to TRBJ1-5, with D possibly matching TRBD1 (5 bases). The CDR3 has 13 residues. The ends were cut back, 3 bases at V and 3 bases at J, with 6 bases in the middle. CDR3 bases: TGTGCCAGCAGTTTGGGGGACAATCAGCCCCAGCATTTT. It encodes CASSLGDNQPQHF.

This clonotype was counted a few times. The rearrangement links TRBV3-1 to TRBJ1-6, with D hard to call. CDR1 LGHDT and CDR2 YNNKEL come from the germline V gene (reference sequence). The CDR3 has 15 amino acids. V lost 7 bases and J 6 bases, leaving 16 bases between the germline ends. The CDR3 reads CASMNAGTPNSPLHF. In DNA form, the CDR3 reads TGTGCCAGCATGAACGCGGGAACCCCTAATTCACCCCTCCACTTT.

This clonotype was seen ten or more times. J is TRBJ2-3 and V is TRBV7-2; 7 bases map to TRBD2. The germline gives CDR1 SGHTA, CDR2 FQGNSA. The V gene end was trimmed by 4 bases and the J gene end by 4 bases; junction bases not matched to a gene: 2. The CDR3 loop spans 13 amino acids. The CDR3 region has the DNA TGTGCCAGCAGCTCCCGGGGGGCAGATACGCAGTATTTT. It encodes CASSSRGADTQYF.

This clonotype was detected a few times. This rearrangement joins TRBV4-3 to TRBJ2-7; D perhaps matches TRBD2 (6 bases). The germline V and J ends were trimmed by 3 bases and 9 bases, with 15 bases remaining between them. The CDR3 loop spans 13 amino acids. Germline loops: CDR1 LGHNA, CDR2 YSLEER. This chain's CDR3 is CASSQATWGVQYF. CDR3 DNA: TGCGCCAGCAGCCAGGCGACTTGGGGGGTGCAGTACTTC.

In its sample, this clonotype was seen a few times. The gene calls are TRBV9 and TRBJ2-3; 8 bases align to TRBD1. V was pared by 0 bases and J by 4 bases, with 7 bases of the junction left unmatched. Germline CDR1 is SGDLS and CDR2 is YYNGEE. The CDR3 spans 16 residues. CDR3 DNA: TGTGCCAGCAGCGTAGAGGGCAGGGGGCGAGCAGATACGCAGTATTTT. It codes for CASSVEGRGRADTQYF.

The chain is built from TRBV9 and TRBJ1-1; no definite D call. Per germline, CDR1 SGDLS and CDR2 YYNGEE. V shed 0 bases and J shed 6 bases, with 6 bases lying between them. This CDR3 is 12 amino acids long. The CDR3 here is CASSVEGAEAFF. The CDR3 coding sequence is TGTGCCAGCAGCGTAGAGGGCGCTGAAGCTTTCTTT.

This clonotype was picked up many times. The V gene is TRBV15, the J gene TRBJ2-1, with 13 bases lining up with TRBD2. The CDR3 has 15 residues. Trimming took 6 bases from V and 5 from J; bases not matched to a gene: 4. Germline loops: CDR1 LNHNV, CDR2 YYDKDF (reference sequence). The CDR3 region has the DNA TGTGCCACCAGGACCGGACTAGCGGGAGACAATGAGCAGTTCTTC. Translating gives CATRTGLAGDNEQFF. The full variable domain, its missing parts supplied by reference TRBV15 and TRBJ2-1, is DAMVIQNPRYQVTQFGKPVTLSCSQTLNHNVMYWYQQKSSQAPKLLFHYYDKDFNNEADTPDNFQSRRPNTSFCFLDIRSPGLGDTAMYLCATRTGLAGDNEQFFGPGTRLTVL.

V gene TRBV6-6 combines with J gene TRBJ2-3; a possible D gene is TRBD2 (6 bases). Germline CDR1 MNHNY, CDR2 SVGAGI (reference sequence). V lost 7 bases and J lost 1, with 15 bases in between. The CDR3 extends over 15 amino acids. CDR3 region: CASTGTPQGTDTQYF. The CDR3 nucleotides read TGTGCCAGCACCGGGACTCCTCAGGGCACAGATACGCAGTATTTT.

This clonotype appeared a few times. The chain has TRBV25-1 and TRBJ2-1; TRBD2 matches at 8 bases. From germline, CDR1 is MGHDK and CDR2 SYGVNS. This CDR3 has 18 residues. Unmatched junction bases numbered 15, after V lost 6 bases and J lost 2 bases. The CDR3 region is CASSFTTEAGVTYNEQFF. CDR3 in DNA: TGTGCCAGCAGCTTTACCACAGAAGCGGGAGTTACCTACAATGAGCAGTTCTTC.

This clonotype was counted ten times or more. The chain joins TRBV4-3 to TRBJ1-5; D perhaps matches TRBD1 (5 bases). The length of the CDR3 is 15 residues. The V end was cut by 4 bases, the J end by 5 bases, with 15 bases between. Germline CDR1 LGHNA, CDR2 YSLEER. This CDR3 reads CASSLRDGQDQPQHF. Here the CDR3 DNA reads TGCGCCAGCAGCCTGCGGGACGGTCAAGATCAGCCCCAGCATTTT.

This rearrangement joins TRBV6-2 or TRBV6-3 to TRBJ2-2; D might be TRBD2 (5 bases). Germline V CDR1 and CDR2: MNHEY, SVGEGT. V shed 7 bases and J shed 7 bases, with 16 bases lying between them. There are 14 residues in the CDR3. The CDR3 DNA follows: TGTGCCAGCAACTCGGACTTTCTTGACGGGGAGCTGTTTTTT. It yields the protein CASNSDFLDGELFF.

This clonotype was seen only a few times. This chain connects TRBV29-1 to TRBJ1-5; 11 nucleotides align to TRBD1. V was clipped by 6 bases and J by 10 bases; unmatched bases: 5. There are 12 residues in the CDR3. Germline V lookup: CDR1 SQVTM, CDR2 ANQGSEA. For the CDR3, the DNA is TGCAGCGTGGGACAGGGGGGGCACCCCCAGCATTTT. Translated, it gives CSVGQGGHPQHF.

The chain has TRBV5-1 and TRBJ1-3; 8 bases map to TRBD1. This CDR3 comprises 14 residues. Germline lookup yields CDR1 SGHRS and CDR2 YFSETQ. Losses at the gene ends were 4 bases for V and 4 bases for J; bases not matched to a gene: 4. The CDR3 protein is CASSKDRGGNTIYF. The CDR3 DNA is TGCGCCAGCAGCAAAGACAGGGGAGGAAACACCATATATTTT.

This rearrangement joins TRBV6-1 to TRBJ1-4; TRBD1 aligns across 8 bases. Trimming at V came to 6 bases and at J to 7 bases, leaving 7 bases not matched to a gene. This CDR3 region has 14 residues. From germline, CDR1 is MNHNS and CDR2 SASEGT. The CDR3 DNA follows: TGTGCCAGCAGAGACAGGGGAGAAGGTGAAAAACTGTTTTTT. As protein: CASRDRGEGEKLFF.

This clonotype came up a few times. The DNA of the CDR3 is TGTGCCAGCAGCGTAGATGGGGCCAGCTCCTACGAGCAGTACTTC. Translated: CASSVDGASSYEQYF. The chain joins TRBV9 to TRBJ2-7; D is possibly TRBD1 (5 bases). The CDR3 covers 15 residues. The V gene's germline CDR1 is SGDLS and CDR2 YYNGEE. V lost 0 bases, J lost 0 bases, and 10 bases lay in between.

As concerns this clonotype: A much larger clonotype is one base distant, so this may be a read error. Here the CDR3 DNA reads TGTGCCAGCAGTTTAATACTTAACACCGGGGAGCTGGTTTTT. Translated: CASSLILNTGELVF. The genes are TRBV12-3 or TRBV12-4 and TRBJ2-2; maybe TRBD2 (5 bases). The CDR3 totals 14 residues.